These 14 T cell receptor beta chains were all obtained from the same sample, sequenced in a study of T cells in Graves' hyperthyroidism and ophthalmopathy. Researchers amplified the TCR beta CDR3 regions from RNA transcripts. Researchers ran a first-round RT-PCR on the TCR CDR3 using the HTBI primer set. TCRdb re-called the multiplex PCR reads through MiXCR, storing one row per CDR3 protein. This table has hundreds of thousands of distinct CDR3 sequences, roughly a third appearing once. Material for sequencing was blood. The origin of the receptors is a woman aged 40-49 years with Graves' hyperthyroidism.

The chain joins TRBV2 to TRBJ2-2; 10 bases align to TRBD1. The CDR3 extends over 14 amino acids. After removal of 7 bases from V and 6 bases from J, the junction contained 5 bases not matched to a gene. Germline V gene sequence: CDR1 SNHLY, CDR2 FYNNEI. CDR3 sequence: CASTRTGGAGELFF. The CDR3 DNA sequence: TGTGCCAGCACCCGGACAGGGGGGGCCGGGGAGCTGTTTTTT.

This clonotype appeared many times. The CDR3 region is CASSLGGGSNQPQHF. DNA of the CDR3: TGTGCCAGCAGCCTTGGGGGGGGTAGCAATCAGCCCCAGCATTTT. The chain carries TRBV9 and TRBJ1-5, with D perhaps TRBD1 (5 bases). Germline loops: CDR1 SGDLS, CDR2 YYNGEE. The CDR3 extends over 15 amino acids. Trimming left V 4 bases short and J 0 bases short, with 11 bases between.

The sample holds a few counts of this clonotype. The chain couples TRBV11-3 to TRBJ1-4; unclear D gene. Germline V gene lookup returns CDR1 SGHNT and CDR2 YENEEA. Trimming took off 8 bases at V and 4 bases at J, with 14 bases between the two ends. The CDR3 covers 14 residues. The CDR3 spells CASSPRGGNEKLFF. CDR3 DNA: TGTGCCAGCTCACCGCGGGGAGGTAATGAAAAACTGTTTTTT.

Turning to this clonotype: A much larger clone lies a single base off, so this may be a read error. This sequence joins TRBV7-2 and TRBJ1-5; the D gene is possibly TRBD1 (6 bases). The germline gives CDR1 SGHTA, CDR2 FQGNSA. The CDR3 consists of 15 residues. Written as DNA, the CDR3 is TGTGCCAGCAGCTTCTCAGGGGAAAGCAATCAGTCCCAGCATTTT. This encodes CASSFSGESNQSQHF.

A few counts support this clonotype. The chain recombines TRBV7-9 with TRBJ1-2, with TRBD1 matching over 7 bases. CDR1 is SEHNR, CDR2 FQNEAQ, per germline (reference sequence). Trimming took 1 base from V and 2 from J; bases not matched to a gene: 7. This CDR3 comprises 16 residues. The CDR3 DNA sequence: TGTGCCAGCAGCTTAGGTGGGACAGACAACAACTATGGCTACACCTTC. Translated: CASSLGGTDNNYGYTF.

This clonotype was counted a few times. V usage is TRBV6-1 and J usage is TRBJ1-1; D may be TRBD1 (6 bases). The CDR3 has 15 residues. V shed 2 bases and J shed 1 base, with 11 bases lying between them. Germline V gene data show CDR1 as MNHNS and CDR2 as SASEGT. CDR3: CASSERRGRNTEAFF. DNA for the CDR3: TGTGCCAGCAGTGAACGCAGGGGCAGGAACACTGAAGCTTTCTTT.

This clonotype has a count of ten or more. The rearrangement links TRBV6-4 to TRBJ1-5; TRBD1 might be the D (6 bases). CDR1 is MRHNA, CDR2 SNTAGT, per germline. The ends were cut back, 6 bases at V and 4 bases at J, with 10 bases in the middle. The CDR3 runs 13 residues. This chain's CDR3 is CASSQGWNQPQHF. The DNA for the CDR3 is TGTGCCAGCAGCCAGGGGTGGAATCAGCCCCAGCATTTT.

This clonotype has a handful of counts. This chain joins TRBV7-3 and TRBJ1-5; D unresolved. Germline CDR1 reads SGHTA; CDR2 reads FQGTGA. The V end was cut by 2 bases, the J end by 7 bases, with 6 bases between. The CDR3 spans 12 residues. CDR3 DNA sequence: TGTGCCAGCAGCTTACAGTCCCAGCCCCAGCATTTT. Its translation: CASSLQSQPQHF.

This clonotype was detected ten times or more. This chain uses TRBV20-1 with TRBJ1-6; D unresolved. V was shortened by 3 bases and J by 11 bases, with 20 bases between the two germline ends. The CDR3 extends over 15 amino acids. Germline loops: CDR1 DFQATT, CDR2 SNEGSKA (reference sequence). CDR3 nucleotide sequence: TGCAGTGCTAGGGGAATCGGAGGCAGCAGAACACCCCTCCACTTT. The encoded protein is CSARGIGGSRTPLHF.

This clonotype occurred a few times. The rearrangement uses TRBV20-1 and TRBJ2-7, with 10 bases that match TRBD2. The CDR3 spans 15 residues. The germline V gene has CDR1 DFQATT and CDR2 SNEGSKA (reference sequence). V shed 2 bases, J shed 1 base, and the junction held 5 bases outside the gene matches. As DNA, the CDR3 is TGCAGTGCTAGAAAGCCTAGCGGGAGTTCCTACGAGCAGTACTTC. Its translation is CSARKPSGSSYEQYF.

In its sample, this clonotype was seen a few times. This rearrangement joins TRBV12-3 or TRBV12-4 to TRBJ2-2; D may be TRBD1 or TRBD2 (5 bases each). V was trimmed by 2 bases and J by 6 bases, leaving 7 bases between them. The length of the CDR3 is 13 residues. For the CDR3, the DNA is TGTGCCAGCAGTTTACTGGGACCCGGGGAGCTGTTTTTT. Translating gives CASSLLGPGELFF.

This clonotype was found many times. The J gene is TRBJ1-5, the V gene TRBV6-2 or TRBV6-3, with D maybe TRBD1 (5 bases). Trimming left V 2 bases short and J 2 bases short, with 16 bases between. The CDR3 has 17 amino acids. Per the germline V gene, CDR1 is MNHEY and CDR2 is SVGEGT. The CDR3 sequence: CASSYRNIGGGNQPQHF. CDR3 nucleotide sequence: TGTGCCAGCAGTTACCGCAACATTGGGGGTGGCAATCAGCCCCAGCATTTT.

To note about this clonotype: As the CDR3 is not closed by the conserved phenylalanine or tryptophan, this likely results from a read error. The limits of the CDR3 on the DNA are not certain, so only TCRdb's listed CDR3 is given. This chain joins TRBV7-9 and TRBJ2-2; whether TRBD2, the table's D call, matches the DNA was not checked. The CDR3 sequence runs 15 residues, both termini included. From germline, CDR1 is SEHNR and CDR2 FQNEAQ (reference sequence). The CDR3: CASSSKAGGNTGERK.

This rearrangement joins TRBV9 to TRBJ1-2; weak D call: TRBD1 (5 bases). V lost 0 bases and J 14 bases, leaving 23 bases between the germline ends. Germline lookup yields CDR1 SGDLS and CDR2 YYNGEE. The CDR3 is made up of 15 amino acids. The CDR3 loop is CASSVGPGGTHGRTF. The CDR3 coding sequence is TGTGCCAGCAGCGTAGGACCGGGTGGGACCCACGGAAGGACCTTC. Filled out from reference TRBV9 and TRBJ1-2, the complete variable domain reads DSGVTQTPKHLITATGQRVTLRCSPRSGDLSVYWYQQSLDQGLQFLIQYYNGEERAKGNILERFSAQQFPDLHSELNLSSLELGDSALYFCASSVGPGGTHGRTFGSGTRLTVV.